These T cell receptor beta chains were read from a single sample in a study of blood T cells in healthy people across ages. Via MiXCR, TCRdb re-called the 5' RACE reads, giving one row per CDR3 protein. The table records over a million distinct CDR3 sequences, around 59% of them present only once. Input material: blood. The receptors here all came from a man in his late teens or twenties in good health. Both conserved end residues are part of each CDR3. Fields, in order: D gene, J gene, clone size, V gene, CDR3 DNA, CDR3 protein. A D gene is named only where the DNA matches it firmly. A row's size may be missing; if present it is once, few, many or a size class.

>.|TRBJ2-7|.|TRBV4-2
TGTGCCAGCAGCCAAGCATCGGGGCTAGACAATGAGCAGTACTTC
CASSQASGLDNEQYF
>TRBD1|TRBJ2-7|.|TRBV20-1
TGCAGTGCTCGTAGTCCCCACAGGGGAAGCCTTAACGAGCAGTACTTC
CSARSPHRGSLNEQYF
>TRBD1|TRBJ2-7|.|TRBV29-1
TGCAGCGCAGGGACAGGGACACACGAGCAGTACTTC
CSAGTGTHEQYF
>.|TRBJ2-5|many|TRBV3-1
TGTGCCAGCAGCCAAGATAACTCGGACAGTATTGGGCTCCAAGAGACCCAGTACTTC
CASSQDNSDSIGLQETQYF
>.|TRBJ2-7|.|TRBV20-1
TGCAGTGCTAGAAGCTCCTACAAGCAGTACTTC
CSARSSYKQYF
>TRBD1|TRBJ2-7|.|TRBV4-1
TGCGCCAGCAGCCAGGAAACCGGGACAGGGGGCCACGAGCAGTACTTC
CASSQETGTGGHEQYF
>TRBD1|TRBJ2-1|.|TRBV10-3
TGTGCCATCAAACAGGGGAGAGACTACGAGCAGTTCTTC
CAIKQGRDYEQFF
>.|TRBJ2-3|.|TRBV24-1
TGTGCCACCAGTCCCAGTGACACAGATACGCAGTATTTT
CATSPSDTDTQYF
>.|TRBJ1-1|once|TRBV15
TGTGCCACCAGCAGAGAGACAGGAGGTGGGAACACTGAAGCTTTCTTT
CATSRETGGGNTEAFF
>TRBD2|TRBJ2-3|.|TRBV20-1
TGCAGTGCTACTACTACTATGACTAGCGGGGTTGTAGATACGCAGTATTTT
CSATTTMTSGVVDTQYF
>.|TRBJ1-4|.|TRBV18
TGTGCCAGCTCACCACGGGGGGCCGTGGATGAAAATCTGTTTTTT
CASSPRGAVDENLFF
>.|TRBJ1-1|few|TRBV6-2/TRBV6-3
TGTGCCAGCAGCTTGAGAGCTCGCACTGAAGCTTTCTTT
CASSLRARTEAFF
>TRBD2|TRBJ2-1|.|TRBV29-1
TGCAGCTCTACTAGCGGGAGGCCTCGGAGCTCCTACAATGAGCAGTTCTTC
CSSTSGRPRSSYNEQFF
>.|TRBJ2-5|.|TRBV25-1
TGTGCCAGCGGACCCTTTTGGGGGGAGACCCAGTACTTC
CASGPFWGETQYF
>TRBD2|TRBJ2-5|.|TRBV6-1
TGTGCCAGCAGTACCCCGACTAGCGGGAGTCCCCAAGAGACCCAGTACTTC
CASSTPTSGSPQETQYF
>TRBD2|TRBJ2-3|.|TRBV20-1
TGCAGTGCTAGGGACCCTAGCGGGGGATACACAGATACGCAGTATTTT
CSARDPSGGYTDTQYF
>TRBD1|TRBJ2-1|few|TRBV29-1
TGCAGCGTTGTATCTGGGGGGACAGGGAAAGTTGAGCAGTTCTTC
CSVVSGGTGKVEQFF
>TRBD2|TRBJ2-7|.|TRBV2
TGTGCCAGCAAGGTGGGGACTAGCGTGAACGAGCAGTACTTC
CASKVGTSVNEQYF
>TRBD1|TRBJ2-2|.|TRBV6-6
TGTGCCAGTAGAGTGACCGGGACAGGGAACACCGGGGAGCTGTTTTTT
CASRVTGTGNTGELFF
>TRBD1|TRBJ2-7|few|TRBV3-1
TGTGCCAGCAGCCAAGGACACGCCGACAGGGAGTACTTC
CASSQGHADREYF
>.|TRBJ2-3|.|TRBV11-3
TGTGCCAGCAGCTTCGGGACCCAGCCAGATACGCAGTATTTT
CASSFGTQPDTQYF
>.|TRBJ2-1|.|TRBV6-5
TGTGCCAGCAGTTACGTGCGGCGGGCTGACAATGAGCAGTTCTTC
CASSYVRRADNEQFF
>.|TRBJ2-2|.|TRBV27
TGTGCCAGCAGCCGGGACTTCACCACCGGGGAGCTGTTTTTT
CASSRDFTTGELFF
>.|TRBJ1-5|few|TRBV3-1
TGTGCCAGCAGCCGGGGGGTAAATCAGCCCCAGCATTTT
CASSRGVNQPQHF
>.|TRBJ2-7|.|TRBV4-2
TGTGCCAGCAGCCAACCGGGACGGCCTTACGAGCAGTACTTC
CASSQPGRPYEQYF
>TRBD1|TRBJ1-1|.|TRBV15
TGTGCCACCGTCGTCCGACAGGGAGAGGATGAAGCTTTCTTT
CATVVRQGEDEAFF
>.|TRBJ1-1|.|TRBV18
TGTGCCAGCTCACCAGTCGGGGTGTACACTGAAGCTTTCTTT
CASSPVGVYTEAFF
>.|TRBJ1-1|once|TRBV29-1
TGCAGCGTTGATCCCCCCGGAGGGTGGGGCCCTGAAGCTTTCTTT
CSVDPPGGWGPEAFF
>.|TRBJ2-1|.|TRBV20-1
TGCAGTGTAACGGTGGAGGGGGACTTCTCCTACAATGAGCAGTTCTTC
CSVTVEGDFSYNEQFF
>TRBD2|TRBJ2-1|.|TRBV9
TGTGCCAGCGGTCTGCTAGCGGGGAATATTTACAATGAGCAGTTCTTC
CASGLLAGNIYNEQFF
>.|TRBJ1-5|once|TRBV6-2/TRBV6-3
TGTGCCAGCAGTTACACTCCTAATCAGCCCCAGCATTTT
CASSYTPNQPQHF
>.|TRBJ2-7|.|TRBV7-2
TGTGCCAGCAGCTTATTCAGGGCCCCCTACAATGAGCAGTACTTC
CASSLFRAPYNEQYF
>TRBD1|TRBJ2-6|once|TRBV7-2
TGTGCCAGCAGCCCCTACGCGACAGGGGGCCCGACTGGGGCCAACGTCCTGACTTTC
CASSPYATGGPTGANVLTF
>TRBD2|TRBJ2-7|.|TRBV27
TGTGCCAGCAGTCTGCGGGAGGGAACAACCGAGCAGTACTTC
CASSLREGTTEQYF
>TRBD1|TRBJ2-6|.|TRBV6-2/TRBV6-3
TGTGCCAGCAGATCTCCCGGGGACAGCTTATCCTCTGGGGCCAACGTCCTGACTTTC
CASRSPGDSLSSGANVLTF
>.|TRBJ2-7|.|TRBV2
TGTGCCAGCAGTGCCCAGGACATGGAGCCGCGGCCCTACGAGCAGTACTTC
CASSAQDMEPRPYEQYF
>TRBD1|TRBJ2-5|.|TRBV29-1
TGCAGCGTAATCGACAGGGGGGCAGGGGAGACCCAGTACTTC
CSVIDRGAGETQYF
>TRBD2|TRBJ2-5|.|TRBV25-1
TGTGCCAGCAGTGATCCAACTAGCGCCCAAGAGACCCAGTACTTC
CASSDPTSAQETQYF
>.|TRBJ2-5|.|TRBV20-1
TGCAGTGCTAGAGGGGGGACTGTCCAAGAGACCCAGTACTTC
CSARGGTVQETQYF
>TRBD2|TRBJ2-3|.|TRBV27
TGTGCCAGCAGTTTAGCACTAGCGAAAAGCACAGATACGCAGTATTTT
CASSLALAKSTDTQYF
>.|TRBJ2-7|few|TRBV4-1
TGCGCCAGCAGCCAAGATTGGGCAGACTCCTACGAGCAGTACTTC
CASSQDWADSYEQYF
>TRBD2|TRBJ2-5|.|TRBV9
TGTGCCAGCAGCGCAAAACTAGCGTACTCCCAAGAGACCCAGTACTTC
CASSAKLAYSQETQYF
>.|TRBJ1-2|.|TRBV2
TGTGCCAGCATCGGACGGGCCCTTACTGATGGCTACACCTTC
CASIGRALTDGYTF